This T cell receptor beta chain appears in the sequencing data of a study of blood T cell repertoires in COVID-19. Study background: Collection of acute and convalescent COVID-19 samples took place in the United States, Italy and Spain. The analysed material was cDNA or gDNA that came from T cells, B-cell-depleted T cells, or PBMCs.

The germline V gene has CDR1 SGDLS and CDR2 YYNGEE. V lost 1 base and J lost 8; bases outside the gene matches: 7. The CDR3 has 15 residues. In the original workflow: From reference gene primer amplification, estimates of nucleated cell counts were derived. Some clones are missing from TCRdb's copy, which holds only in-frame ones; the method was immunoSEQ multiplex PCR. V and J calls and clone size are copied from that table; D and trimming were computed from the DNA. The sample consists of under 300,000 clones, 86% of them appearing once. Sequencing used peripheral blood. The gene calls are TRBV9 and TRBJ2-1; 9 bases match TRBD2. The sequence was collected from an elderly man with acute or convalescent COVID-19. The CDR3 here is CASSVIGGRADEQFF. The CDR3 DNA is TGTGCCAGCAGCGTAATCGGCGGGAGGGCCGATGAGCAGTTCTTC.